This entry concerns a single T cell receptor beta chain. This specimen includes other DNA sequences encoding the same CDR3. Per the original data handling: Estimation of nucleated cell counts relied on the amplification of reference gene primers. Sequencing was performed with immunoSEQ multiplex PCR; in TCRdb, only in-frame clones are kept and a portion is missing. V, J and clone size are those of that table, while D and trimming were read from the DNA. The sample yields 80,000 to 95,000 clones, 81% seen once. In germline, CDR1 is SGHTA, CDR2 FQGTGA. The V gene lost 4 bases and the J gene lost 1 base, with 7 bases spanning the gap. The CDR3 contains 13 residues. This entry comes from a study of blood T cell repertoires in COVID-19. On the study more broadly: COVID-19 samples, acute and convalescent, were from the United States, Italy and Spain. From T cells, B-cell-depleted T cells, or PBMCs came the material, which was cDNA or gDNA.

The sample consisted of peripheral blood. The V call is TRBV7-3, the J call TRBJ1-1, with a weak D call TRBD1 (6 bases). This clonotype was obtained from a man older than 75 with active or convalescent COVID-19. In nucleotides, the CDR3 is TGTGCCAGCAGCTCGACAGGGAACACTGAAGCTTTCTTT. As protein: CASSSTGNTEAFF.